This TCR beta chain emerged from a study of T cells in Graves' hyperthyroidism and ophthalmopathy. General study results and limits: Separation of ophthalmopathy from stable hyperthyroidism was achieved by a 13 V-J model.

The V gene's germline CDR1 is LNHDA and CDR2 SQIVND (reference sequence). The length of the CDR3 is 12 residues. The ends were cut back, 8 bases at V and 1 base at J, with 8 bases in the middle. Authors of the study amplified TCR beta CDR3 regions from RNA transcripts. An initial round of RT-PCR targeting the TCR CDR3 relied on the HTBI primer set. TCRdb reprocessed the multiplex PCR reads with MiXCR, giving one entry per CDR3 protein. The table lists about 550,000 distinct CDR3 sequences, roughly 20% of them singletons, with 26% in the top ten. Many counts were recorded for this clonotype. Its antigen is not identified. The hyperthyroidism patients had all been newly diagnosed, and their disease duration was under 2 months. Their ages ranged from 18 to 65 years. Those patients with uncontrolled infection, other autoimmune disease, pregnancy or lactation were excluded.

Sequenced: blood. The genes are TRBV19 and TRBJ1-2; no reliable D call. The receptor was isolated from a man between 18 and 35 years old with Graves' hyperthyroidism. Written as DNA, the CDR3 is TGTGCCAGTCGGAGAGGTAACTATGGCTACACCTTC. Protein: CASRRGNYGYTF.